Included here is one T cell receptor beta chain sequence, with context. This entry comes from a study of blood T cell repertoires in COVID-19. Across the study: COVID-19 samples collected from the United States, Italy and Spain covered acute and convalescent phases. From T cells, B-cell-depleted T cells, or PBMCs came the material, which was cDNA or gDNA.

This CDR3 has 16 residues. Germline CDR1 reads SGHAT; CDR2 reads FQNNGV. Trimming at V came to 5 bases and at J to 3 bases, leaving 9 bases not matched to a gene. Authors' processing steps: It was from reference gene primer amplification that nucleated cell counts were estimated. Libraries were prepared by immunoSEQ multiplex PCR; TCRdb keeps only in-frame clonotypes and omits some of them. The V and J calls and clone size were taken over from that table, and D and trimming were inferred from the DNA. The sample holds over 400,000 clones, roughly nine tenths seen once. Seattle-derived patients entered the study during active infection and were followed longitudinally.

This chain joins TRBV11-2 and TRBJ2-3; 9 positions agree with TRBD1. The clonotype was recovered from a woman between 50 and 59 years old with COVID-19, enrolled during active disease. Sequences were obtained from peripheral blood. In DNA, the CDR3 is TGTGCCAGCAGCCGCGTTACGGGACAGGGAACAGATACGCAGTATTTT. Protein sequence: CASSRVTGQGTDTQYF. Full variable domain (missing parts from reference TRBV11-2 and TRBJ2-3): EAGVAQSPRYKIIEKRQSVAFWCNPISGHATLYWYQQILGQGPKLLIQFQNNGVVDDSQLPKDRFSAERLKGVDSTLKIQPAKLEDSAVYLCASSRVTGQGTDTQYFGPGTRLTVL.